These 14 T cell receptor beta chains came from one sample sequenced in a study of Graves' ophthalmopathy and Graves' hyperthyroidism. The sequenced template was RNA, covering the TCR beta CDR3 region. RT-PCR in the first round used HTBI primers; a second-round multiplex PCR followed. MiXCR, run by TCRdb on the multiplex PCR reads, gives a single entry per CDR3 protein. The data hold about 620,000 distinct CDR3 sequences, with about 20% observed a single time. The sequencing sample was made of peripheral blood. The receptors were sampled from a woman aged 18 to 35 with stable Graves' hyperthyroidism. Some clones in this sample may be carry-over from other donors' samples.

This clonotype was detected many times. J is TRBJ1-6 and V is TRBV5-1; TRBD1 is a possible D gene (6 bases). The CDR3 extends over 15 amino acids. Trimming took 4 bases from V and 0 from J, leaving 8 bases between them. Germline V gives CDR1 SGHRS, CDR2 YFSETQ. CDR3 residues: CASSKDSSYNSPLHF. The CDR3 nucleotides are TGCGCCAGCAGCAAGGACAGCTCCTATAATTCACCCCTCCACTTT.

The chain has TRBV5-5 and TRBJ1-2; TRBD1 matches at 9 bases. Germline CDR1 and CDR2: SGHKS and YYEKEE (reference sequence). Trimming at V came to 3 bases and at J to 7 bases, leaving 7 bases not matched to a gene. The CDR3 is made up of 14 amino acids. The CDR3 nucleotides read TGTGCCAGCAGCTGGGACAGGGCCTCTCGTGGCTACACCTTC. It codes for CASSWDRASRGYTF.

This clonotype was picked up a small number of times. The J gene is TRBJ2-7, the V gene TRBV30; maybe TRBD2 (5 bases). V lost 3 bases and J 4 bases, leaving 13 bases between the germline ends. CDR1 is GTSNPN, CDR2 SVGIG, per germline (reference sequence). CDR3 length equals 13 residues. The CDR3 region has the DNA TGTGCCTGGAGAGGGTCTAGCTGGTACGAGCAGTACTTC. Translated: CAWRGSSWYEQYF.

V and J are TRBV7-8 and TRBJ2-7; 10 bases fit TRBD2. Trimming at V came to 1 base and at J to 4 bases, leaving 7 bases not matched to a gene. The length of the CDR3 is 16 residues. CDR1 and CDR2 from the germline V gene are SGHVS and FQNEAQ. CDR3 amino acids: CASSLEASGSLYEQYF. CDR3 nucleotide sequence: TGTGCCAGCAGCTTAGAGGCTAGCGGGAGTTTATACGAGCAGTACTTC. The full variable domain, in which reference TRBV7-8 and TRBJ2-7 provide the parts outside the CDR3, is GAGVSQSPRYKVAKRGQDVALRCDPISGHVSLFWYQQALGQGPEFLTYFQNEAQLDKSGLPSDRFFAERPEGSVSTLKIQRTQQEDSAVYLCASSLEASGSLYEQYFGPGTRLTVT.

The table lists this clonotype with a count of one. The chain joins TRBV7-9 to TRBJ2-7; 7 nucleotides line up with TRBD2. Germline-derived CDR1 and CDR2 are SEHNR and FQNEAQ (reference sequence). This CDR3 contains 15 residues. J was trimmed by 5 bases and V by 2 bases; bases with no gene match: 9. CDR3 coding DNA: TGTGCCAGCAGCTTACATGGCCTAGCGGTCGACGAGCAGTACTTC. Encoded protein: CASSLHGLAVDEQYF.

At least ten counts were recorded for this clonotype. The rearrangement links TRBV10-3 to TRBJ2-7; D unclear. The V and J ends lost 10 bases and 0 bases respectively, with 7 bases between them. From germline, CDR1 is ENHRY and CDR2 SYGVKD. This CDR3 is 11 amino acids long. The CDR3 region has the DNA TGTGCCACCGAAAGCTCCTACGAGCAGTACTTC. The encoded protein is CATESSYEQYF.

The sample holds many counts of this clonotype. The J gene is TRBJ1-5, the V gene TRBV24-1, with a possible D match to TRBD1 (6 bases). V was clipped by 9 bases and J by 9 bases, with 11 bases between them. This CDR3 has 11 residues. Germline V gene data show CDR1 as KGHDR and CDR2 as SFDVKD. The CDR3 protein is CATLRGAPQHF. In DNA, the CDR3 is TGTGCCACCCTTCGGGGGGCGCCCCAGCATTTT.

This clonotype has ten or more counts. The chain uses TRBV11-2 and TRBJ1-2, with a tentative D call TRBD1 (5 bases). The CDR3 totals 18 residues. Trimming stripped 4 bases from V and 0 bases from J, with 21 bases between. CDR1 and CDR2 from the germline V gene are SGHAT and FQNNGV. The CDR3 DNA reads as TGTGCCAGCAGCTCGGGGGTATGGGGAGGGAGGCCTAACTATGGCTACACCTTC. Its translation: CASSSGVWGGRPNYGYTF.

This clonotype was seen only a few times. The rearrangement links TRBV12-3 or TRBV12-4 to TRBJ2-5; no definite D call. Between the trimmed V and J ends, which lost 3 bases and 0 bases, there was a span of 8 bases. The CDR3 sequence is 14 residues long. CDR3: CASSLSSNQETQYF. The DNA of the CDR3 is TGTGCCAGCAGTTTGAGTTCTAACCAAGAGACCCAGTACTTC.

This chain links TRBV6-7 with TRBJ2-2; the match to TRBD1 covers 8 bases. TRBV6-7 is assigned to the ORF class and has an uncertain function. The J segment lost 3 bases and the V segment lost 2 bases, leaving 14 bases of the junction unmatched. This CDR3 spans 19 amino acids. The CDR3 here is CASSYPDRGGAAYTGELFF. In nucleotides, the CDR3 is TGTGCCAGCAGTTACCCCGACAGGGGAGGCGCCGCGTACACCGGGGAGCTGTTTTTT.

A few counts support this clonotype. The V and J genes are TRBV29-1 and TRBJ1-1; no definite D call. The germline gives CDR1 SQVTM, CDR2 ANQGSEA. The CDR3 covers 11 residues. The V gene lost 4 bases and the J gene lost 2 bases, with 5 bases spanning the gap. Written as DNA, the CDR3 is TGCAGCGTTGGCACCAACACTGAAGCTTTCTTT. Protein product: CSVGTNTEAFF. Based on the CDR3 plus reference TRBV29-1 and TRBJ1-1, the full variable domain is SAVISQKPSRDICQRGTSLTIQCQVDSQVTMMFWYRQQPGQSLTLIATANQGSEATYESGFVIDKFPISRPNLTFSTLTVSNMSPEDSSIYLCSVGTNTEAFFGQGTRLTVV.

This chain's CDR3 is CASSFELAISHEQYF. CDR3 DNA: TGTGCCAGCAGTTTTGAACTAGCGATTAGCCACGAGCAGTACTTC. The chain joins TRBV28 to TRBJ2-7, with 7 nucleotides matching TRBD2. CDR3 length: 15 amino acids. With V trimmed by 3 bases and J by 5 bases, 10 bases remained unmatched. The germline V gene has CDR1 MDHEN and CDR2 SYDVKM. Drawing the rest from reference TRBV28 and TRBJ2-7, the complete variable domain is DVKVTQSSRYLVKRTGEKVFLECVQDMDHENMFWYRQDPGLGLRLIYFSYDVKMKEKGDIPEGYSVSREKKERFSLILESASTNQTSMYLCASSFELAISHEQYFGPGTRLTVT.

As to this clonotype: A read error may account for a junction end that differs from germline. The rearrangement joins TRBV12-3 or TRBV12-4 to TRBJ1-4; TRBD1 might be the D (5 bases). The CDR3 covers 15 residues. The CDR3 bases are TGTGCCAGCACTTTACCCGGACACCCTAATGAAAAACTGTTTTTT. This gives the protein CASTLPGHPNEKLFF.

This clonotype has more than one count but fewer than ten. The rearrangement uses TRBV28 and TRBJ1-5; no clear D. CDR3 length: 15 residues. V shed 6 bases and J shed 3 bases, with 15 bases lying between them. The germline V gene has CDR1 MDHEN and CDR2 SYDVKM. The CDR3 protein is CASRPLGVTNQPQHF. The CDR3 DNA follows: TGTGCCAGCAGACCGCTCGGGGTAACCAATCAGCCCCAGCATTTT. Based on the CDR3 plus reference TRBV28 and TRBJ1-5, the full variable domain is DVKVTQSSRYLVKRTGEKVFLECVQDMDHENMFWYRQDPGLGLRLIYFSYDVKMKEKGDIPEGYSVSREKKERFSLILESASTNQTSMYLCASRPLGVTNQPQHFGDGTRLSIL.